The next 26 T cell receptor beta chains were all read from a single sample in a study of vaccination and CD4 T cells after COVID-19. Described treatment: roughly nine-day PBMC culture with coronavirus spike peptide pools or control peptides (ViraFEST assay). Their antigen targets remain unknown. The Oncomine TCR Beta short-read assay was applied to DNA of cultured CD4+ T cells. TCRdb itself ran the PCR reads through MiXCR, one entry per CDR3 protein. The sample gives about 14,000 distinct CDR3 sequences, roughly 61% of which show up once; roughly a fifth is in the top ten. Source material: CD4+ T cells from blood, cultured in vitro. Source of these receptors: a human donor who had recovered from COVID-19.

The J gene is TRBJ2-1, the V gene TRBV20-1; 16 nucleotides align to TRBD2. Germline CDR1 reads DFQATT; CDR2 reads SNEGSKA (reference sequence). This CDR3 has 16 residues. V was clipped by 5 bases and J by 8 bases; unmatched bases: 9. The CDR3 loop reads CSAPGLAGGPGDEQFF. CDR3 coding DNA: TGCAGTGCTCCGGGACTAGCGGGAGGGCCGGGGGATGAGCAGTTCTTC.

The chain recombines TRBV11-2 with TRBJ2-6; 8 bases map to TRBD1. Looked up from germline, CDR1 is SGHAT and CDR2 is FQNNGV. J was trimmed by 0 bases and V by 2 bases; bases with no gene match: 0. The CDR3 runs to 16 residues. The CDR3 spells CASSLTGGSGANVLTF. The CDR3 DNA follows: TGTGCCAGCAGCTTAACAGGGGGCTCTGGGGCCAACGTCCTGACTTTC.

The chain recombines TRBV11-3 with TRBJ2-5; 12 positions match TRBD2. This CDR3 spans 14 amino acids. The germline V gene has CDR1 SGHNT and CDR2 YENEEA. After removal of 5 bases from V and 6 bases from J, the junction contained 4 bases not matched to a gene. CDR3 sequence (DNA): TGTGCCAGCAGCCTAGCGGGGGGGCCGAAGACCCAGTACTTC. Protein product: CASSLAGGPKTQYF.

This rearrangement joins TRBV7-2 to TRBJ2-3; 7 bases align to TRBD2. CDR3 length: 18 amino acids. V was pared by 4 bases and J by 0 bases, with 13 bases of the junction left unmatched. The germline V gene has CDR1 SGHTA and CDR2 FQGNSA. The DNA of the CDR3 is TGTGCCAGCAGCTCCCAGGTGGTAGCGGGTCCTAGCACAGATACGCAGTATTTT. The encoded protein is CASSSQVVAGPSTDTQYF.

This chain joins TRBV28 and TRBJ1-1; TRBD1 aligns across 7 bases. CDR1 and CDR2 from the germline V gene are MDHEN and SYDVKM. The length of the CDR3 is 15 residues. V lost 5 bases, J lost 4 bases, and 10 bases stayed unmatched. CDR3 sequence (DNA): TGTGCCAGCAGTCCTTACAGGGGCAGGGGCACTGAAGCTTTCTTT. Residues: CASSPYRGRGTEAFF.

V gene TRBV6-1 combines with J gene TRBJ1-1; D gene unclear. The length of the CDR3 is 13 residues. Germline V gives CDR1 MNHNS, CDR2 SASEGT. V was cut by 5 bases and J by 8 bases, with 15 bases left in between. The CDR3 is CASSIPSSREAFF. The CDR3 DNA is TGTGCCAGCAGTATACCCTCTTCCCGGGAAGCTTTCTTT.

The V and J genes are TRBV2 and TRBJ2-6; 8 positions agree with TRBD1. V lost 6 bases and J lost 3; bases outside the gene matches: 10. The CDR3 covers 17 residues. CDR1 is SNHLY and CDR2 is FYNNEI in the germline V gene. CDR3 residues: CASRVGQGRVGANVLTF. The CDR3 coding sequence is TGTGCCAGCAGAGTCGGACAGGGACGGGTTGGGGCCAACGTCCTGACTTTC.

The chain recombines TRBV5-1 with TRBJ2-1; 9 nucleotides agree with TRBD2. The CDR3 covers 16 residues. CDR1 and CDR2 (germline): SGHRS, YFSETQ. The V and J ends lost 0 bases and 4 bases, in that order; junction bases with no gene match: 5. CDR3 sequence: CASSLVVSGGYNEQFF. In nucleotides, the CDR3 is TGCGCCAGCAGCTTGGTGGTTAGCGGGGGTTACAATGAGCAGTTCTTC. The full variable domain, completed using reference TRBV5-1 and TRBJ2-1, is KAGVTQTPRYLIKTRGQQVTLSCSPISGHRSVSWYQQTPGQGLQFLFEYFSETQRNKGNFPGRFSGRQFSNSRSEMNVSTLELGDSALYLCASSLVVSGGYNEQFFGPGTRLTVL.

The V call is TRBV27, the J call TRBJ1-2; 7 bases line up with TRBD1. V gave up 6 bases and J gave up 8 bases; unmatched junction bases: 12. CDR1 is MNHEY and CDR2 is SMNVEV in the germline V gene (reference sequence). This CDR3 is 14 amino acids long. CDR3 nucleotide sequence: TGTGCCAGCAGCCCTACTCGACAGGGAAAAGGCTACACCTTC. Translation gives CASSPTRQGKGYTF.

CDR3 in DNA: TGTGCCAGCAGGGTATACAATGAGCAGTTCTTC. Its translation is CASRVYNEQFF. The chain is built from TRBV2 and TRBJ2-1; D is undetermined. Germline V gene lookup returns CDR1 SNHLY and CDR2 FYNNEI. The CDR3 is 11 amino acids. V gave up 6 bases and J gave up 4 bases, with 4 bases separating them.

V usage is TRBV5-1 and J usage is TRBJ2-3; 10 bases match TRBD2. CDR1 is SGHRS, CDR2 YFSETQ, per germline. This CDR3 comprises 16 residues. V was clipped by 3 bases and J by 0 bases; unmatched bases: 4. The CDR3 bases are TGCGCCAGCAGCTCCCTAGCGGGGGTGAGCACAGATACGCAGTATTTT. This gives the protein CASSSLAGVSTDTQYF.

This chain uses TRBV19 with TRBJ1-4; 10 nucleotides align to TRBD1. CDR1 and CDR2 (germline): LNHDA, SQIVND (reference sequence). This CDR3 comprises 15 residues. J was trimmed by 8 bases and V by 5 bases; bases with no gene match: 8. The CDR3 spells CASSPGTGVVEKLFF. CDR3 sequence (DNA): TGTGCCAGTAGTCCGGGGACAGGGGTAGTAGAAAAACTGTTTTTT.

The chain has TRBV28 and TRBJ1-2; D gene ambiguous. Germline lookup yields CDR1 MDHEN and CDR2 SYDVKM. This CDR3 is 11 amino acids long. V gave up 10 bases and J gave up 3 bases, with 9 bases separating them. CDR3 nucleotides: TGTGCCACCTCGTGGTACTATGGCTACACCTTC. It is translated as CATSWYYGYTF.

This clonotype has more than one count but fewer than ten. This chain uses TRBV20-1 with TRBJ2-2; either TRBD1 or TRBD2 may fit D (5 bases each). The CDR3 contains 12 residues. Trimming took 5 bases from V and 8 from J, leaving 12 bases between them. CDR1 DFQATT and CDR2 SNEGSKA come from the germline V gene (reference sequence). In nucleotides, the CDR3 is TGCAGTGCTGGGACCCCTTATGGGGAGCTGTTTTTT. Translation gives CSAGTPYGELFF.

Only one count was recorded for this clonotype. The CDR3 reads CASSLFSGAHSGANVLTF. For the CDR3, the DNA is TGTGCCAGCAGTTTATTCTCAGGGGCTCACTCTGGGGCCAACGTCCTGACTTTC. The chain combines TRBV27 with TRBJ2-6, with D possibly matching TRBD1 (6 bases). CDR1 and CDR2 (germline): MNHEY, SMNVEV (reference sequence). V was trimmed by 1 base and J by 0 bases, leaving 13 bases between them. CDR3 size: 18 residues.

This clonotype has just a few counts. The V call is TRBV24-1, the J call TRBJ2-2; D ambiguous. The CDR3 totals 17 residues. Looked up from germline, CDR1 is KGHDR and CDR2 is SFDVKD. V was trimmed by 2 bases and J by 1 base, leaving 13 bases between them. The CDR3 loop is CATSDSYSEQNTGELFF. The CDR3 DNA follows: TGTGCCACCAGTGATTCGTACAGCGAGCAGAACACCGGGGAGCTGTTTTTT.

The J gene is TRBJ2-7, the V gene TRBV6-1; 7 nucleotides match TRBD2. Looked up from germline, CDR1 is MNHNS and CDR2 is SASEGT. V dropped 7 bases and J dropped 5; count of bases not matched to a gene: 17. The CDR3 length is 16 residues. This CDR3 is CASTTHRAGATNEQYF. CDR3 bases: TGTGCCAGCACCACTCATCGGGCGGGAGCGACTAACGAGCAGTACTTC.

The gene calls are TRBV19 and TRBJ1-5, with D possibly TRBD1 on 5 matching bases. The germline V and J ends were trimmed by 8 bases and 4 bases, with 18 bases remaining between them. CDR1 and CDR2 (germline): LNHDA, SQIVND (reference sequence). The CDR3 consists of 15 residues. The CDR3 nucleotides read TGTGCCAGTTTTGTTGGGGGGGTCGTGAATCAGCCCCAGCATTTT. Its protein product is CASFVGGVVNQPQHF.

The CDR3 nucleotides are TGTGCCAGCAGCTGGGGGGGGGAGGACCAGCCCCAGCATTTT. It codes for CASSWGGEDQPQHF. V and J are TRBV7-2 and TRBJ1-5; tentatively, D is TRBD1 (5 bases). Trimming took off 4 bases at V and 7 bases at J, with 14 bases between the two ends. The germline V gene has CDR1 SGHTA and CDR2 FQGNSA. This CDR3 has 14 amino acids. The variable domain in full, with the rest retrieved from reference TRBV7-2 and TRBJ1-5, is GAGVSQSPSNKVTEKGKDVELRCDPISGHTALYWYRQSLGQGLEFLIYFQGNSAPDKSGLPSDRFSAERTGGSVSTLTIQRTQQEDSAVYLCASSWGGEDQPQHFGDGTRLSIL.

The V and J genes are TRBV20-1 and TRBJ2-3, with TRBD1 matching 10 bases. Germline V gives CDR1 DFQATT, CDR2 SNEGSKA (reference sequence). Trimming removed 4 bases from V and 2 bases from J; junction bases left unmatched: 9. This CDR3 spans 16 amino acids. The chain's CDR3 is CSATGQGFQYTDTQYF. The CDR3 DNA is TGCAGTGCTACGGGACAGGGGTTTCAGTACACAGATACGCAGTATTTT.

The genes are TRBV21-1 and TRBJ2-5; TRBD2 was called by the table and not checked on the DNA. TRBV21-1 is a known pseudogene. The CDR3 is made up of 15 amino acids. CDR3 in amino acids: CASSTFSSDRETQYF. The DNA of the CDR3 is TGTGCCAGCAGCACCTTTTCTAGCGATCGAGAGACCCAGTACTTC.

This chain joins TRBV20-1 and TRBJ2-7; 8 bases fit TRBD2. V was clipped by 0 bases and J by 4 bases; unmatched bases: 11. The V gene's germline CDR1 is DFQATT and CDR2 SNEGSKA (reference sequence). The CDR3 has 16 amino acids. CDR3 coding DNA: TGCAGTGCTAGAGATCGGGACGCGGGAGGCTTTTACGAGCAGTACTTC. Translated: CSARDRDAGGFYEQYF.

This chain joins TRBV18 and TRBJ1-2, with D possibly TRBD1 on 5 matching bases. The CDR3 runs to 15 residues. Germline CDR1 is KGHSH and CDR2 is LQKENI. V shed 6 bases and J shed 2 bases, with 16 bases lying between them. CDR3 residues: CASSPTWDGNYGYTF. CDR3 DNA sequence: TGTGCCAGCTCGCCCACATGGGACGGGAACTATGGCTACACCTTC.

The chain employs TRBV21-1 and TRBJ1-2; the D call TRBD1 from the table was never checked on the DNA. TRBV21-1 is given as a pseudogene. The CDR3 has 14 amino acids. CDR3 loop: CASLAPTDSYGYTF. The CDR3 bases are TGTGCCAGCCTGGCCCCGACAGACAGCTATGGCTACACCTTC.

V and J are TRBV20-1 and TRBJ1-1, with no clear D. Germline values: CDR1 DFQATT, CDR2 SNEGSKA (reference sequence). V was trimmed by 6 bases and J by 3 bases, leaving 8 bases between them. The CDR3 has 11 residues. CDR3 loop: CSATGDTEAFF. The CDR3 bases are TGCAGTGCCACCGGAGACACTGAAGCTTTCTTT.

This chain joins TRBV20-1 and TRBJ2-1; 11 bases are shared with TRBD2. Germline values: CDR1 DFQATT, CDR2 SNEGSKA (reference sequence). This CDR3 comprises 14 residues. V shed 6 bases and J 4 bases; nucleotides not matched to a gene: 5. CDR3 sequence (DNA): TGCAGTGCCCGGGGGACTAGCGGATACAATGAGCAGTTCTTC. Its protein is CSARGTSGYNEQFF.